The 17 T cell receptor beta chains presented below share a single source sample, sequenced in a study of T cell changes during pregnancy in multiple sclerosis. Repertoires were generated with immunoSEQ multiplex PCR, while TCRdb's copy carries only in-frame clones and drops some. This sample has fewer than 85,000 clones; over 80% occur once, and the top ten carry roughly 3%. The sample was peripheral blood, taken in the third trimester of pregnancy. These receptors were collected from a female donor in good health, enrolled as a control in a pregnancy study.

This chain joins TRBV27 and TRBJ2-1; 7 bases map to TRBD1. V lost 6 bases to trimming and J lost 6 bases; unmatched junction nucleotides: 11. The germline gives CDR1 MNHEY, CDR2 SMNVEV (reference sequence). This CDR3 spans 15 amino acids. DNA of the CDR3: TGTGCCAGCAGCTCGACAGGGAGTTTGGTCAATGAGCAGTTCTTC. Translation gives CASSSTGSLVNEQFF.

CDR3 nucleotides: TGTGCCAGCAGCTTAGTGGCAGGTACCAATCAGCCCCAGCATTTT. Translation: CASSLVAGTNQPQHF. The V call is TRBV7-2, the J call TRBJ1-5; D is unresolved. CDR1 and CDR2 from the germline V gene are SGHTA and FQGNSA. The CDR3 consists of 15 residues. The V and J ends lost 1 base and 3 bases respectively, with 10 bases between them.

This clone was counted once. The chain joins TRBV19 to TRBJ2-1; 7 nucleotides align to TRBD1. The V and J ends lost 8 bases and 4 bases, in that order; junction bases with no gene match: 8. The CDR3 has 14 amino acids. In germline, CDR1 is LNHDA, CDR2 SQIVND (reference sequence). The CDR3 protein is CASSRTGLYNEQFF. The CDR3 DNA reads TGTGCCAGTTCTCGGACAGGCCTTTACAATGAGCAGTTCTTC.

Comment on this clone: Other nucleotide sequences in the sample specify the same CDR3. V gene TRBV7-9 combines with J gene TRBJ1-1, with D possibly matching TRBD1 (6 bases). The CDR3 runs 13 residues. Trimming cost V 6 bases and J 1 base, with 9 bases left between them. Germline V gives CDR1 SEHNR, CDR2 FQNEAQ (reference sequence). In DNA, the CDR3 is TGTGCCAGCAGTAAACAGGGGAACACTGAAGCTTTCTTT. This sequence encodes CASSKQGNTEAFF.

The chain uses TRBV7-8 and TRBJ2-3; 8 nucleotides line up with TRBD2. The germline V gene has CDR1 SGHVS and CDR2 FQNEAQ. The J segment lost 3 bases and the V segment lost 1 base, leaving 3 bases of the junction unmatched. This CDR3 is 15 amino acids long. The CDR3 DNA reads TGTGCCAGCAGCTTAGTAGTAGCGGGGACAGATACGCAGTATTTT. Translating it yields CASSLVVAGTDTQYF. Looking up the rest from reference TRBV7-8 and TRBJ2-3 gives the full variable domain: GAGVSQSPRYKVAKRGQDVALRCDPISGHVSLFWYQQALGQGPEFLTYFQNEAQLDKSGLPSDRFFAERPEGSVSTLKIQRTQQEDSAVYLCASSLVVAGTDTQYFGPGTRLTVL.

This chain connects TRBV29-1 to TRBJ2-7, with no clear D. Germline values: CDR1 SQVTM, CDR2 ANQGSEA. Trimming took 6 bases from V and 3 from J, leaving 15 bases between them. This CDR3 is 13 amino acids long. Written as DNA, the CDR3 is TGCAGCGTCGCCGTGGGCCCCCTCTACGAGCAGTACTTC. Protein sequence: CSVAVGPLYEQYF.

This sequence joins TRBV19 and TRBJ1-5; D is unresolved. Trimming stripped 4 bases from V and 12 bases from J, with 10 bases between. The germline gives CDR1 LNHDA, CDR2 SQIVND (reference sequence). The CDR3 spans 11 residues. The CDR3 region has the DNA TGTGCCAGTAGTACATCCGTCGGCCAGCATTTT. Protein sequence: CASSTSVGQHF. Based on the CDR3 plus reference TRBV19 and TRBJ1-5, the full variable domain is DGGITQSPKYLFRKEGQNVTLSCEQNLNHDAMYWYRQDPGQGLRLIYYSQIVNDFQKGDIAEGYSVSREKKESFPLTVTSAQKNPTAFYLCASSTSVGQHFGDGTRLSIL.

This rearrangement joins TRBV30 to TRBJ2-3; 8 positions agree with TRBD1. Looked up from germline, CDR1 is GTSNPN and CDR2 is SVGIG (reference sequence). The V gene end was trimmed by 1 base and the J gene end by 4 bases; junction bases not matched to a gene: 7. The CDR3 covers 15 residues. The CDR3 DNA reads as TGTGCCTGGAGTGGGGGGGCAGGGGGCCCAGATACGCAGTATTTT. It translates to CAWSGGAGGPDTQYF.

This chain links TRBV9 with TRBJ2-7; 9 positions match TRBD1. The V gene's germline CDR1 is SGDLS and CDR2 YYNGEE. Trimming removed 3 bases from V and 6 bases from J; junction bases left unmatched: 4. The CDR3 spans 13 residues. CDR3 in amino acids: CASSGQGVGEQYF. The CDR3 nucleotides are TGTGCCAGCAGCGGACAGGGGGTGGGCGAGCAGTACTTC. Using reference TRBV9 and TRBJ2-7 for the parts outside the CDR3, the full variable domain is DSGVTQTPKHLITATGQRVTLRCSPRSGDLSVYWYQQSLDQGLQFLIQYYNGEERAKGNILERFSAQQFPDLHSELNLSSLELGDSALYFCASSGQGVGEQYFGPGTRLTVT.

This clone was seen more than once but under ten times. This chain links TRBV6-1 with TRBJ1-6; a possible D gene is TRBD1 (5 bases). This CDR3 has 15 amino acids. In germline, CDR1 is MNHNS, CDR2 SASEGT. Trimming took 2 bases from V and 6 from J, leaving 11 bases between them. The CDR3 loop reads CASSERTKTNSPLHF. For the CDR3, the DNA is TGTGCCAGCAGTGAACGGACAAAGACTAATTCACCCCTCCACTTT.

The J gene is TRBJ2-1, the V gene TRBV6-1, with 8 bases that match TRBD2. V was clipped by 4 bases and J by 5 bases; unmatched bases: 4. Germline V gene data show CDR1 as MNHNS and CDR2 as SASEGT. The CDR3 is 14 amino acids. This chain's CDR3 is CASSVSGGHNEQFF. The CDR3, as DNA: TGTGCCAGCAGTGTGAGCGGGGGCCACAATGAGCAGTTCTTC.

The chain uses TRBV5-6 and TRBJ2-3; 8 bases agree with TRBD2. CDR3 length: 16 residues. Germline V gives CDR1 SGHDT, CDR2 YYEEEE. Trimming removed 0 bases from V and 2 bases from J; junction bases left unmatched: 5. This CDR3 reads CASSLVLAGDTDTQYF. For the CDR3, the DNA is TGTGCCAGCAGCTTGGTTCTAGCGGGCGACACAGATACGCAGTATTTT.

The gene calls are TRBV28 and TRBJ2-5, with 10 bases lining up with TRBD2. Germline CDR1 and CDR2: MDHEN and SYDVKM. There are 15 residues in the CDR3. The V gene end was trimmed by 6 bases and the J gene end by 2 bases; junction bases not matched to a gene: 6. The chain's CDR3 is CASSSLAGDQETQYF. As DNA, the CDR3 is TGTGCCAGCAGCTCCCTAGCGGGGGATCAAGAGACCCAGTACTTC.

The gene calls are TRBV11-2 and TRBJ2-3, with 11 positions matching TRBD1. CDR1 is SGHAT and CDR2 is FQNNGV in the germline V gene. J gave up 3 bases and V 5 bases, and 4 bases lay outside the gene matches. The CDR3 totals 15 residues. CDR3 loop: CASSPGTGGTDTQYF. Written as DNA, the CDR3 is TGTGCCAGCAGCCCCGGGACAGGGGGTACAGATACGCAGTATTTT.

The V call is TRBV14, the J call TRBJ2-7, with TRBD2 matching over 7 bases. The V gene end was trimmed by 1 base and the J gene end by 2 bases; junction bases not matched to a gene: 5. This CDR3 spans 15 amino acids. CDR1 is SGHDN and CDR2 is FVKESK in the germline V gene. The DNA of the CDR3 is TGTGCCAGCAGCCAAGCGGCGGGAGCTCCCTACGAGCAGTACTTC. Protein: CASSQAAGAPYEQYF.

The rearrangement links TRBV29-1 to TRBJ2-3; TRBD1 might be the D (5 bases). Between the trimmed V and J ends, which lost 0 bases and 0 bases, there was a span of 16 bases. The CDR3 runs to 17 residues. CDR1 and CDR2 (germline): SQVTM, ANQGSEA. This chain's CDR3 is CSVEDRSQGLSTDTQYF. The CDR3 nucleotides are TGCAGCGTTGAAGATCGTAGTCAGGGCTTGAGCACAGATACGCAGTATTTT.

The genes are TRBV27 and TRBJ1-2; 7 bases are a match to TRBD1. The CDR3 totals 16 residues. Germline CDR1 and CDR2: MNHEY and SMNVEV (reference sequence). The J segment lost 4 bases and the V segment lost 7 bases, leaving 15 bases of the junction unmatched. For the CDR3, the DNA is TGTGCCAGCACAAAGACTTCGACAGGGCTTTTCTATGGCTACACCTTC. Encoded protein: CASTKTSTGLFYGYTF.